This entry concerns a single T cell receptor beta chain. Trimming shortened V by 4 bases and J by 3 bases, and 6 bases separated the two germline ends. The CDR3 loop spans 12 amino acids. CDR1 is SNHLY and CDR2 is FYNNEI in the germline V gene. The data were produced by immunoSEQ multiplex PCR, yet TCRdb's version contains in-frame clones alone and is incomplete. The data contain approximately 100,000 clones, around 90% of them singletons. This sample was taken from a study of siplizumab effects on memory and regulatory T cells. The source is a human donor in good health. The specimen was non-Treg CD4+ T cells sorted from blood. V is TRBV2 and J is TRBJ2-5; possible D gene TRBD2, 5 bases. The CDR3 sequence: CASSAREETQYF. The DNA for the CDR3 is TGTGCCAGCAGTGCGAGGGAAGAGACCCAGTACTTC.